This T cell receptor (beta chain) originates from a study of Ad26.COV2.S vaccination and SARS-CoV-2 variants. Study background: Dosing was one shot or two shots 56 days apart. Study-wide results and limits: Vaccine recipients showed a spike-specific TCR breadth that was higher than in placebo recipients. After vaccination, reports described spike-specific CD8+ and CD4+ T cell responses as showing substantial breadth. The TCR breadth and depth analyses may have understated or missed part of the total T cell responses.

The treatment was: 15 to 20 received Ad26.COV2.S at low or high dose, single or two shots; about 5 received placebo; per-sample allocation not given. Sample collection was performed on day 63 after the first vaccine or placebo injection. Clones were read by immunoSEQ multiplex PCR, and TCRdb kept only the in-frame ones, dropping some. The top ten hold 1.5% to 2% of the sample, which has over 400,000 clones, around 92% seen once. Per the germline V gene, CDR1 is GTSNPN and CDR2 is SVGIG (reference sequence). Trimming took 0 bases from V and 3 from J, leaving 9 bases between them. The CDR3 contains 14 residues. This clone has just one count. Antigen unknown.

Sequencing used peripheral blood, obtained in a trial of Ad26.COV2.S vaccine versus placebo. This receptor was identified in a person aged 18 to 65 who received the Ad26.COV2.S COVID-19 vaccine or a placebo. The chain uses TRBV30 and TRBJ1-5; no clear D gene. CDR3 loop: CAWSVSEVNQPQHF. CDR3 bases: TGTGCCTGGAGTGTTTCCGAAGTCAATCAGCCCCAGCATTTT.